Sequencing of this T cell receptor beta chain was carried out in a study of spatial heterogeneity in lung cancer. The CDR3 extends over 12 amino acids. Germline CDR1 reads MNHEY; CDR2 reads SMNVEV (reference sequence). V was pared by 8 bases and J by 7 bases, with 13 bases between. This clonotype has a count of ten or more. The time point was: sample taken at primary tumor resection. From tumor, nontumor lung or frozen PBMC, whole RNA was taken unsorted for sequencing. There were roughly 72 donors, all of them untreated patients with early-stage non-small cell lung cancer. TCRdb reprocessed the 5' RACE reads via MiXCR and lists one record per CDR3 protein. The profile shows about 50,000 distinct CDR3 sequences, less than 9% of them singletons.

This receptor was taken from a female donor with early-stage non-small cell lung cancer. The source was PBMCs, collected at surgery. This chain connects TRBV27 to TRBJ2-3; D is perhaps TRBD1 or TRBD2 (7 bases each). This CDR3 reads CASRQGGHTQYF. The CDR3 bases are TGTGCCAGCCGCCAGGGGGGGCATACGCAGTATTTT.